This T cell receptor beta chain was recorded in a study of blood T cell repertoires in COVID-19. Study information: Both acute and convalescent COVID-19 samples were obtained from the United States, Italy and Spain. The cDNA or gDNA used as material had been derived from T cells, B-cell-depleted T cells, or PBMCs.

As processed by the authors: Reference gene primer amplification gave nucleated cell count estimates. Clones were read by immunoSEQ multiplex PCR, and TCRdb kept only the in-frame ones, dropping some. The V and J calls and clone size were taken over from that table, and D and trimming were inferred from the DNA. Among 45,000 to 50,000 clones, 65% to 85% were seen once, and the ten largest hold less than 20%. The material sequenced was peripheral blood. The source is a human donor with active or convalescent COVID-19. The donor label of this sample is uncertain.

CDR3 nucleotides: TGTGCCAGCAGCCAACTTCAGGGGCACGAGCAGTACTTC. This translates into CASSQLQGHEQYF. V is TRBV3-1 (or the pseudogene TRBV3-2) and J is TRBJ2-7, with D perhaps matching TRBD1 (6 bases). V gave up 2 bases and J gave up 5 bases, with 10 bases separating them. This CDR3 region has 13 residues. The germline gives CDR1 LGHDT, CDR2 YNNKEL (reference sequence).